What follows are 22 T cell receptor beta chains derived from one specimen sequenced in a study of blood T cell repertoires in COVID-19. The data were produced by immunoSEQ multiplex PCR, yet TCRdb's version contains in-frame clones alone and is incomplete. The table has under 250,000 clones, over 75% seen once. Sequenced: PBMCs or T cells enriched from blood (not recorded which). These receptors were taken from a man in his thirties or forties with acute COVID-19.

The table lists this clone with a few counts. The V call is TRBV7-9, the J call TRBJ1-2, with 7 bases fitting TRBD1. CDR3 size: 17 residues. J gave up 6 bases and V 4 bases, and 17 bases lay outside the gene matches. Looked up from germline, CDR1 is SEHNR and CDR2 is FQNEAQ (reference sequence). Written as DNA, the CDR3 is TGTGCCAGCAGCTCATCCCGGGACAGCGGAAGGAGGGATGGCTACACCTTC. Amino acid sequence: CASSSSRDSGRRDGYTF.

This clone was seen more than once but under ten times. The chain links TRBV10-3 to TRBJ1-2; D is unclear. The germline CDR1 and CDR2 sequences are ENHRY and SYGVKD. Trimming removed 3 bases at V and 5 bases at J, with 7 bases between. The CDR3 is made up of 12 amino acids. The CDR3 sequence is CAISEHGYGYTF. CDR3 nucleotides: TGTGCCATCAGTGAACATGGTTATGGCTACACCTTC.

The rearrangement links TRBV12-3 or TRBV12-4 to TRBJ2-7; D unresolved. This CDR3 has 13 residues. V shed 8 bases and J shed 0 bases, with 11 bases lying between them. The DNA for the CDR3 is TGTGCCAGCGACTCCCCGAGCTCCTACGAGCAGTACTTC. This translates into CASDSPSSYEQYF.

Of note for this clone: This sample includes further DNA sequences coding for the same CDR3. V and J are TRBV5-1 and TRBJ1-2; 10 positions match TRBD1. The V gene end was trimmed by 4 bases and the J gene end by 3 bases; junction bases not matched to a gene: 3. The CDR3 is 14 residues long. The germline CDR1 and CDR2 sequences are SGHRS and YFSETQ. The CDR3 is CASSPGQGDYGYTF. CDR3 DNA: TGCGCCAGCAGCCCTGGACAGGGGGACTATGGCTACACCTTC.

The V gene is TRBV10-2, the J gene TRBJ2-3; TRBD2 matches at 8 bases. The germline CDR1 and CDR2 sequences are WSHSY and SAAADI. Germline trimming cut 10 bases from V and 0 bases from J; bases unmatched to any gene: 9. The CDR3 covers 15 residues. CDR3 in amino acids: CATCQAGGSTDTQYF. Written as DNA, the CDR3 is TGCGCCACCTGCCAGGCGGGGGGTAGCACAGATACGCAGTATTTT.

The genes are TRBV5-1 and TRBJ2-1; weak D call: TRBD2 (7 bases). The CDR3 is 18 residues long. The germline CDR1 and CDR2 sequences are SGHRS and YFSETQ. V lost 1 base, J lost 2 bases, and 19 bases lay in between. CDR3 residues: CASSLSQVGGGAYNEQFF. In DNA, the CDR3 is TGCGCCAGCAGCTTGTCCCAAGTCGGAGGGGGGGCCTACAATGAGCAGTTCTTC.

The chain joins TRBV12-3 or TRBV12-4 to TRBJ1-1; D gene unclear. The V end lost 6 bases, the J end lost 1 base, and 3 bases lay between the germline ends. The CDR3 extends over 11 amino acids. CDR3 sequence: CASRRNTEAFF. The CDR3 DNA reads TGTGCCAGCAGGAGGAACACTGAAGCTTTCTTT.

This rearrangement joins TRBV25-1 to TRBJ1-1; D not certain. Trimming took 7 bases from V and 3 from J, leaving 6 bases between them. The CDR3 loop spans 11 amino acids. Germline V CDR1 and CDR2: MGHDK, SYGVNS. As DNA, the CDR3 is TGTGCCAGCACCTCGGACACTGAAGCTTTCTTT. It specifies CASTSDTEAFF. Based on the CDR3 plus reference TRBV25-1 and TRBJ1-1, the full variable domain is EADIYQTPRYLVIGTGKKITLECSQTMGHDKMYWYQQDPGMELHLIHYSYGVNSTEKGDLSSESTVSRIRTEHFPLTLESARPSHTSQYLCASTSDTEAFFGQGTRLTVV.

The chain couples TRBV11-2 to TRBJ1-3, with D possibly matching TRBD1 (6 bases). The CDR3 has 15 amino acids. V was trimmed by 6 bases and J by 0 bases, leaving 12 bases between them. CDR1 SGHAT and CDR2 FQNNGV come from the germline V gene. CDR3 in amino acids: CASSLGQFSGNTIYF. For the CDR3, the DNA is TGTGCCAGCAGTCTCGGACAGTTCTCTGGAAACACCATATATTTT.

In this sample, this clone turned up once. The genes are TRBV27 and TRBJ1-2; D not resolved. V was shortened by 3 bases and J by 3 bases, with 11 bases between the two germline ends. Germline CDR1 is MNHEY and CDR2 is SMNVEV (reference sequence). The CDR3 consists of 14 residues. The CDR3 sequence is CASSFRGPHYGYTF. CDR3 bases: TGTGCCAGCAGTTTTAGAGGGCCGCACTATGGCTACACCTTC.

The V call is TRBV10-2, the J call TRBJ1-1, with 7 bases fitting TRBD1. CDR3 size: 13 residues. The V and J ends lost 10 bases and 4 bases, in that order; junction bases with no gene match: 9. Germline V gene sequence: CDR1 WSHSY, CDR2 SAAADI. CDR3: CAISTGTTTEAFF. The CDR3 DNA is TGCGCCATTTCGACAGGGACAACCACTGAAGCTTTCTTT.

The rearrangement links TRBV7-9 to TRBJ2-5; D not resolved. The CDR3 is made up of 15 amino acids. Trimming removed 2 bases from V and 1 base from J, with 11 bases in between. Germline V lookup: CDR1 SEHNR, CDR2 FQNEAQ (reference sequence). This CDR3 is CASSLLSQIQETQYF. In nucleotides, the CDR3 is TGTGCCAGCAGCTTATTATCCCAGATCCAAGAGACCCAGTACTTC.

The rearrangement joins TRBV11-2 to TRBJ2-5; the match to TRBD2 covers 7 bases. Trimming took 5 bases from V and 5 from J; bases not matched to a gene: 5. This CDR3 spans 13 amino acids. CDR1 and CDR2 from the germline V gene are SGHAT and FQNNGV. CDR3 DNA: TGTGCCAGCAGCAAGACTAGCTTTGAGACCCAGTACTTC. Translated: CASSKTSFETQYF.

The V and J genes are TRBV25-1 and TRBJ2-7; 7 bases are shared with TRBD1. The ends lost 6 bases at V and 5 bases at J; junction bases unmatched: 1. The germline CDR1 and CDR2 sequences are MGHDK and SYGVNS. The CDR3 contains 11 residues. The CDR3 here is CASSQGDEQYF. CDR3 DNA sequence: TGTGCCAGCAGCCAGGGGGACGAGCAGTACTTC.

The CDR3 sequence: CASSPGSLGSPLHF. CDR3 DNA: TGTGCCAGCAGCCCTGGGTCACTGGGCTCACCCCTCCACTTT. This chain joins TRBV5-5 and TRBJ1-6, with no clear D. The CDR3 covers 14 residues. Per germline, CDR1 SGHKS and CDR2 YYEKEE (reference sequence). Trimming left V 4 bases short and J 10 bases short, with 15 bases between.

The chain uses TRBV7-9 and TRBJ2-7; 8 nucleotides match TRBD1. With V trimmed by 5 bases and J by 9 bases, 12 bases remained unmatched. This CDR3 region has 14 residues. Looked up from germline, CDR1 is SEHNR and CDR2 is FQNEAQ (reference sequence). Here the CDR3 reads CASSPPGTGGGQYF. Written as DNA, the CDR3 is TGTGCCAGCAGCCCCCCCGGGACAGGCGGTGGGCAGTACTTC.

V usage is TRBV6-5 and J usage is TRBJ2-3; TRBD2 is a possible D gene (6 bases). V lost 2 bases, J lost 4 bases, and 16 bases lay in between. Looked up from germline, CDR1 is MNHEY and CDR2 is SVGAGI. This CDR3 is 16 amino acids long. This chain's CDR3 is CASSYVFRGASDTQYF. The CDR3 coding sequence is TGTGCCAGCAGTTACGTGTTTCGCGGGGCTTCAGATACGCAGTATTTT.

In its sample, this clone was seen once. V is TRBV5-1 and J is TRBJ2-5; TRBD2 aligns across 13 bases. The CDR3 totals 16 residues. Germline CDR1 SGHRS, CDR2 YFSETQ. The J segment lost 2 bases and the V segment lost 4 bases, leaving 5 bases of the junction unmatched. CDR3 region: CASSPGLAGAQETQYF. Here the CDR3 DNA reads TGCGCCAGCAGCCCCGGACTAGCGGGGGCTCAAGAGACCCAGTACTTC. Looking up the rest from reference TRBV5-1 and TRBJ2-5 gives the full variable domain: KAGVTQTPRYLIKTRGQQVTLSCSPISGHRSVSWYQQTPGQGLQFLFEYFSETQRNKGNFPGRFSGRQFSNSRSEMNVSTLELGDSALYLCASSPGLAGAQETQYFGPGTRLLVL.

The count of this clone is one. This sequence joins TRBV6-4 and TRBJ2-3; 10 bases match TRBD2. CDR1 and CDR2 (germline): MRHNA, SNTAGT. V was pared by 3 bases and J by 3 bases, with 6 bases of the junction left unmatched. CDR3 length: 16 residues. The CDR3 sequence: CASSEFSGGRTDTQYF. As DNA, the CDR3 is TGTGCCAGCAGTGAATTTAGCGGGGGGCGGACAGATACGCAGTATTTT.

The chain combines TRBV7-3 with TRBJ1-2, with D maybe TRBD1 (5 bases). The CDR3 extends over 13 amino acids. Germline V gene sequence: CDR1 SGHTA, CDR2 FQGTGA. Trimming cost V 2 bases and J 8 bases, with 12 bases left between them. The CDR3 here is CASSLYQGLGYTF. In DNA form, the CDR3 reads TGTGCCAGCAGCTTATACCAGGGCTTAGGCTACACCTTC. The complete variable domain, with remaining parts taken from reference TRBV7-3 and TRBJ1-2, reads GAGVSQTPSNKVTEKGKYVELRCDPISGHTALYWYRQSLGQGPEFLIYFQGTGAADDSGLPNDRFFAVRPEGSVSTLKIQRTERGDSAVYLCASSLYQGLGYTFGSGTRLTVV.

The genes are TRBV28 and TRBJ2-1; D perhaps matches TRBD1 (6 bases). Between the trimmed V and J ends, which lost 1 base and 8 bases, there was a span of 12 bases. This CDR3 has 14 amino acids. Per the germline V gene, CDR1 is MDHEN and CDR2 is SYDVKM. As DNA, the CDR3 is TGTGCCAGCAGTTTATTTCGGGGACACTATGAGCAGTTCTTC. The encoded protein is CASSLFRGHYEQFF.

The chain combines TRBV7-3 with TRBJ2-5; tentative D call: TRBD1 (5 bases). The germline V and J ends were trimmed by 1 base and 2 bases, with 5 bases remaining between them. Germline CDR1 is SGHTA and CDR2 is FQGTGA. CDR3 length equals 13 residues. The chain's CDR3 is CASSLRTQETQYF. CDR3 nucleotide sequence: TGTGCCAGCAGCTTAAGGACACAAGAGACCCAGTACTTC.